What follows is one TCR beta chain and its context. The antigen is not known. The data stem from a study of T cell responses to AZD1222 COVID-19 vaccine. Repertoires were generated with immunoSEQ multiplex PCR, while TCRdb's copy carries only in-frame clones and drops some. The top ten clones hold about 1.8% of a sample with about 100,000 clones, 88% of them seen once. Study-level findings and limits: Mapped onto spike, vaccine-associated CD4 TCRs spanned it and were dominant at 160-218 and 743-854. Repertoire sampling occurred only after the peak T cell response. Spike-specific TCR breadth rose after two AZD1222 doses, and depth rose as well. Nearly half of spike-specific TCRs reportedly target variant regions that are unmutated in the B.1.351 and B.1.1.7 variants.

Trimming pared 2 bases from V and 2 bases from J, leaving 10 bases between. This CDR3 has 14 amino acids. Germline lookup yields CDR1 SGHTA and CDR2 FQGNSA. The chain recombines TRBV7-2 with TRBJ2-7; no firm D call. The source of this sequence is an adult in good health. This material consisted of peripheral blood, taken on day 0 of AZD1222 vaccination. CDR3 coding DNA: TGTGCCAGCAGCTTAACCCGGACCACCTACGAGCAGTACTTC. Its translation: CASSLTRTTYEQYF.